The 21 T cell receptor beta chains reported below all come from one sample, sequenced in a study of T cell responses to AZD1222 COVID-19 vaccine. Method: immunoSEQ multiplex PCR; TCRdb's copy keeps in-frame clones and lacks some. The sample carries around 130,000 clones, 91% recorded once. This specimen was peripheral blood, taken on day 0 of AZD1222 vaccination. The receptor set was obtained from an adult in good health.

CDR3 sequence: CASSLVLTDTQYF. In nucleotides, the CDR3 is TGTGCCAGCAGCCTTGTCTTAACAGATACGCAGTATTTT. The chain uses TRBV7-9 and TRBJ2-3; D remains ambiguous. Trimming removed 5 bases at V and 3 bases at J, with 9 bases between. Per the germline V gene, CDR1 is SEHNR and CDR2 is FQNEAQ (reference sequence). CDR3 length: 13 amino acids. The full variable domain, with the rest looked up from reference TRBV7-9 and TRBJ2-3, is DTGVSQNPRHKITKRGQNVTFRCDPISEHNRLYWYRQTLGQGPEFLTYFQNEAQLEKSRLLSDRFSAERPKGSFSTLEIQRTEQGDSAMYLCASSLVLTDTQYFGPGTRLTVL.

The rearrangement uses TRBV7-8 and TRBJ1-6; unclear D gene. Trimming took 1 base from V and 7 from J, leaving 23 bases between them. This CDR3 region has 19 residues. Per germline, CDR1 SGHVS and CDR2 FQNEAQ. The CDR3 protein is CASSLVAVGVLRANSPLHF. The CDR3 DNA is TGTGCCAGCAGCTTAGTGGCGGTCGGGGTCCTAAGGGCCAATTCACCCCTCCACTTT.

The chain is built from TRBV9 and TRBJ1-6; 7 bases match TRBD1. The CDR3 length is 14 residues. The J segment lost 8 bases and the V segment lost 4 bases, leaving 6 bases of the junction unmatched. Germline values: CDR1 SGDLS, CDR2 YYNGEE. CDR3 nucleotide sequence: TGTGCCAGCAGCTACGGGACAGATGATTCACCCCTCCACTTT. This sequence encodes CASSYGTDDSPLHF.

This clone has a single count. The chain combines TRBV7-9 with TRBJ2-7; D call uncertain. Germline-derived CDR1 and CDR2 are SEHNR and FQNEAQ (reference sequence). The V end lost 2 bases, the J end lost 6 bases, and 5 bases lay between the germline ends. This CDR3 region has 11 residues. CDR3 sequence reads: CASSLIGEQYF. The DNA of the CDR3 is TGTGCCAGCAGCTTAATCGGCGAGCAGTACTTC.

The rearrangement joins TRBV7-9 to TRBJ2-2, with D uncertain. CDR3 length: 14 amino acids. With 2 bases removed from V and 6 bases from J, the gap between germline ends came to 10 bases. From germline, CDR1 is SEHNR and CDR2 FQNEAQ (reference sequence). The CDR3 DNA reads as TGTGCCAGCAGCTTAAGCGAGAAGCCCGGGGAGCTGTTTTTT. This translates into CASSLSEKPGELFF.

The chain employs TRBV27 and TRBJ1-5, with a possible D match to TRBD1 (6 bases). Germline assignment: CDR1 MNHEY and CDR2 SMNVEV (reference sequence). This CDR3 region has 15 residues. Between the trimmed V and J ends, which lost 6 bases and 1 base, there was a span of 13 bases. CDR3 loop: CASRRYRESNQPQHF. The CDR3 DNA sequence: TGTGCCAGCAGACGCTACAGGGAAAGCAATCAGCCCCAGCATTTT.

V usage is TRBV3-1 (or the pseudogene TRBV3-2) and J usage is TRBJ1-6; D is ambiguous. From germline, CDR1 is LGHDT and CDR2 YNNKEL (reference sequence). There are 14 residues in the CDR3. V was cut by 5 bases and J by 5 bases, with 10 bases left in between. The CDR3 is CASSLRRHNSPLHF. In nucleotides, the CDR3 is TGTGCCAGCAGCTTACGACGACATAATTCACCCCTCCACTTT.

This chain connects TRBV30 to TRBJ2-7; D is ambiguous. The CDR3 contains 11 residues. Germline V gives CDR1 GTSNPN, CDR2 SVGIG (reference sequence). V gave up 5 bases and J gave up 6 bases, with 11 bases separating them. This CDR3 reads CAWHRSGEQYF. In nucleotides, the CDR3 is TGTGCCTGGCACCGCTCCGGCGAGCAGTACTTC.

The chain has TRBV4-3 and TRBJ2-4; D gene unclear. Germline CDR1 is LGHNA and CDR2 is YSLEER. The length of the CDR3 is 14 residues. The V and J ends lost 4 bases and 1 base respectively, with 8 bases between them. The CDR3 spells CASSRDLAKNIQYF. The CDR3 nucleotides are TGCGCCAGCAGCCGGGATCTGGCCAAAAACATTCAGTACTTC.

The chain carries TRBV25-1 and TRBJ1-1; D call uncertain. Germline V lookup: CDR1 MGHDK, CDR2 SYGVNS. V dropped 3 bases and J dropped 1 base, with 9 bases sitting between them. The CDR3 is 14 amino acids. DNA of the CDR3: TGTGCCAGCAGTGATTGGGGTAGGAACACTGAAGCTTTCTTT. This translates into CASSDWGRNTEAFF.

V and J are TRBV2 and TRBJ1-1; D perhaps matches TRBD1 (5 bases). Trimming cost V 5 bases and J 8 bases, with 12 bases left between them. This CDR3 region has 12 residues. CDR1 and CDR2 from the germline V gene are SNHLY and FYNNEI. The CDR3: CASSPGTPEAFF. CDR3 nucleotides: TGTGCCAGCAGTCCCGGGACCCCGGAAGCTTTCTTT.

The chain uses TRBV7-9 and TRBJ2-3, with a weak D call TRBD2 (6 bases). Trimming removed 5 bases from V and 4 bases from J, with 16 bases in between. CDR3 length: 15 amino acids. Looked up from germline, CDR1 is SEHNR and CDR2 is FQNEAQ (reference sequence). The DNA for the CDR3 is TGTGCCAGCAGCCGGCGGCAGGGAGGCGCAGATACGCAGTATTTT. This sequence encodes CASSRRQGGADTQYF.

V gene TRBV3-1 (or the pseudogene TRBV3-2) combines with J gene TRBJ2-7; TRBD2 aligns across 9 bases. Looked up from germline, CDR1 is LGHDT and CDR2 is YNNKEL (reference sequence). The CDR3 runs to 17 residues. Germline trimming cut 8 bases from V and 5 bases from J; bases unmatched to any gene: 19. The CDR3 protein is CASSLEGGTGTSNEQYF. In nucleotides, the CDR3 is TGTGCCAGCTCGCTGGAGGGGGGGACCGGGACTAGCAACGAGCAGTACTTC.

This clone was detected only once. The chain joins TRBV4-1 to TRBJ1-6; possibly TRBD1 for D (6 bases). The CDR3 totals 15 residues. With 0 bases removed from V and 10 bases from J, the gap between germline ends came to 13 bases. Germline CDR1 and CDR2: MGHRA and YSYEKL. CDR3 nucleotides: TGCGCCAGCAGCCAAGAAGATCAGGGGAAATCACCCCTCCACTTT. Translation gives CASSQEDQGKSPLHF.

CDR3 nucleotides: TGTGCCAGCAGCTGGGGCGGACAGGGGGCGTCTGGCTACACCTTC. The encoded protein is CASSWGGQGASGYTF. The chain recombines TRBV5-4 with TRBJ1-2; 11 bases map to TRBD1. Per the germline V gene, CDR1 is SGHNT and CDR2 is YYREEE (reference sequence). The CDR3 is made up of 15 amino acids. V lost 3 bases to trimming and J lost 7 bases; unmatched junction nucleotides: 8.

The rearrangement uses TRBV5-5 and TRBJ2-7; 8 bases align to TRBD1. Germline assignment: CDR1 SGHKS and CDR2 YYEKEE (reference sequence). With 4 bases clipped from V and 5 bases from J, the junction kept 5 bases outside the gene matches. CDR3 length equals 13 residues. The DNA for the CDR3 is TGTGCCAGCAGCACAGGACAGGGAGACGAGCAGTACTTC. This translates into CASSTGQGDEQYF.

The chain employs TRBV5-8 and TRBJ1-2, with D hard to call. The CDR3 consists of 10 residues. Germline CDR1 and CDR2: SGHTS and YDEGEE. The CDR3 DNA reads as TGTCGACGAGCTAACTATGGCTACACCTTC. Its protein is CRRANYGYTF.

This clone was observed a single time. V gene TRBV19 combines with J gene TRBJ1-1; a weak D match, TRBD1 (6 bases). Germline loops: CDR1 LNHDA, CDR2 SQIVND (reference sequence). This CDR3 contains 14 residues. Between the trimmed V and J ends, which lost 8 bases and 0 bases, there was a span of 13 bases. The CDR3 sequence is CASQEQGLNTEAFF. Here the CDR3 DNA reads TGTGCCAGTCAGGAACAGGGCCTGAACACTGAAGCTTTCTTT.

This rearrangement joins TRBV7-2 to TRBJ2-5; 10 nucleotides agree with TRBD2. There are 18 residues in the CDR3. J was trimmed by 5 bases and V by 0 bases; bases with no gene match: 12. Germline V lookup: CDR1 SGHTA, CDR2 FQGNSA. The DNA of the CDR3 is TGTGCCAGCAGCTTAGCTAGGTCGGAGCGGGAGGGCCTTGAGACCCAGTACTTC. Translated, it gives CASSLARSEREGLETQYF.

The chain has TRBV2 and TRBJ2-5, with 11 bases aligning to TRBD2. The junction had 11 bases not matched to a gene; V was cut back by 6 bases and J by 5 bases. CDR1 and CDR2 from the germline V gene are SNHLY and FYNNEI. The CDR3 extends over 16 amino acids. In DNA form, the CDR3 reads TGTGCCAGCAGGGAGAGTAGCGGGAGGGCCAGGGAGACCCAGTACTTC. Its translation is CASRESSGRARETQYF.

The CDR3 protein is CASSDSGNQPQHF. DNA of the CDR3: TGCGCCAGCAGCGACAGCGGCAATCAGCCCCAGCATTTT. This chain uses TRBV5-1 with TRBJ1-5; the D gene is possibly TRBD1 (5 bases). This CDR3 is built from 13 residues. The V gene's germline CDR1 is SGHRS and CDR2 YFSETQ. V lost 4 bases and J 2 bases, leaving 7 bases between the germline ends.